The 16 T cell receptor beta chains in this list originate from one sample, sequenced in a study of T-cell reconstitution after alpha-beta-depleted transplantation in children (TCRdb year 2016). Library construction relied on PCR. Sequencing was carried out with an Illumina HiSeq 2500. TCR libraries were prepared with molecular barcoding, using unique molecular identifiers to normalize TCRbeta repertoire quantification. The public reads were quality trimmed at Q25 with fastp and then assembled into clones with MiXCR by TCRdb, keeping productive beta chains. Duplicate CDR3 protein sequences are folded into a single record with the most common DNA and genes. The sample table contains a few hundred thousand distinct CDR3 sequences; only one count was recorded for 27% of them. 35% to 40% of the sample belongs to the ten largest clones. The treatment or condition tag for this specimen amounts to: allogeneic hematopoietic cell transplantation with graft depleted of TCRalphabeta T cells and CD19 B cells.

The source material was PBMCs, sampled before TCRalphabeta/CD19-depleted stem cell transplant. The receptors derive from a boy younger than two with Wiskott-Aldrich syndrome, due to receive a stem cell transplant.

This clonotype was seen only a few times. The gene calls are TRBV2 and TRBJ1-3; D is unclear. V was trimmed by 2 bases and J by 2 bases, leaving 7 bases between them. The CDR3 is made up of 14 amino acids. Germline V gene lookup returns CDR1 SNHLY and CDR2 FYNNEI. The CDR3 region is CASSEQGTGNTIYF. The CDR3 DNA follows: TGTGCCAGCAGTGAACAAGGGACTGGAAACACCATATATTTT. The whole variable domain, remainder taken from reference TRBV2 and TRBJ1-3, is EPEVTQTPSHQVTQMGQEVILRCVPISNHLYFYWYRQILGQKVEFLVSFYNNEISEKSEIFDDQFSVERPDGSNFTLKIRSTKLEDSAMYFCASSEQGTGNTIYFGEGSWLTVV.

V is TRBV7-9 and J is TRBJ1-3; D gene ambiguous. The CDR3 loop spans 13 amino acids. Germline loops: CDR1 SEHNR, CDR2 FQNEAQ (reference sequence). V dropped 9 bases and J dropped 0 bases, with 9 bases sitting between them. The CDR3 reads CASLRGSGNTIYF. CDR3 in DNA: TGTGCCAGTTTACGGGGCTCTGGAAACACCATATATTTT.

A single count supports this clonotype. The chain joins TRBV20-1 to TRBJ2-1; TRBD1 aligns across 9 bases. Trimming at V came to 6 bases and at J to 4 bases, leaving 7 bases not matched to a gene. The V gene's germline CDR1 is DFQATT and CDR2 SNEGSKA (reference sequence). This CDR3 has 14 amino acids. CDR3 residues: CSATGQGTYNEQFF. CDR3 in DNA: TGCAGTGCAACCGGACAGGGGACGTACAATGAGCAGTTCTTC.

This clonotype was detected a few times. The V gene is TRBV7-9, the J gene TRBJ1-5; 10 bases fit TRBD1. CDR1 and CDR2 (germline): SEHNR, FQNEAQ (reference sequence). The CDR3 spans 16 residues. Trimming at V came to 1 base and at J to 3 bases, leaving 3 bases not matched to a gene. The CDR3 DNA is TGTGCCAGCAGCTTAGGGACAGGGGGGACCAATCAGCCCCAGCATTTT. It translates to CASSLGTGGTNQPQHF.

The chain has TRBV13 and TRBJ2-1, with a tentative D call TRBD2 (5 bases). The CDR3 contains 16 residues. CDR1 and CDR2 from the germline V gene are PRHDT and FYEKMQ (reference sequence). V lost 5 bases, J lost 0 bases, and 14 bases lay in between. The chain's CDR3 is CASSPSLGSSYNEQFF. The CDR3 DNA reads TGTGCCAGCAGCCCAAGCCTAGGGAGCTCCTACAATGAGCAGTTCTTC.

The rearrangement links TRBV20-1 to TRBJ1-2; D may be TRBD1 (6 bases). Germline CDR1 and CDR2: DFQATT and SNEGSKA (reference sequence). Between the trimmed V and J ends, which lost 2 bases and 1 base, there was a span of 11 bases. The length of the CDR3 is 14 residues. CDR3 protein: CSARIGTLNYGYTF. The CDR3 coding sequence is TGCAGTGCTAGAATTGGGACACTTAACTATGGCTACACCTTC.

In this sample, this clonotype turned up a few times. J is TRBJ2-7 and V is TRBV5-1; weak D call: TRBD1 (5 bases). There are 13 residues in the CDR3. V lost 0 bases to trimming and J lost 5 bases, with 9 bases between them. Per the germline V gene, CDR1 is SGHRS and CDR2 is YFSETQ. This chain's CDR3 is CASSLDRSDEQYF. The CDR3 nucleotides read TGCGCCAGCAGCTTGGACAGGTCGGACGAGCAGTACTTC.

The V call is TRBV5-1, the J call TRBJ2-1; maybe TRBD2 (6 bases). The germline V gene has CDR1 SGHRS and CDR2 YFSETQ. This CDR3 is 16 amino acids long. V was trimmed by 4 bases and J by 0 bases, leaving 14 bases between them. CDR3 protein: CASSPLASSSYNEQFF. The CDR3 coding sequence is TGCGCCAGCAGCCCTCTAGCGTCTAGCTCCTACAATGAGCAGTTCTTC. Drawing the rest from reference TRBV5-1 and TRBJ2-1, the complete variable domain is KAGVTQTPRYLIKTRGQQVTLSCSPISGHRSVSWYQQTPGQGLQFLFEYFSETQRNKGNFPGRFSGRQFSNSRSEMNVSTLELGDSALYLCASSPLASSSYNEQFFGPGTRLTVL.

This CDR3 reads CASSKAGQMEQYF. CDR3 nucleotides: TGTGCCAGCAGCAAAGCAGGACAGATGGAGCAGTACTTC. The gene calls are TRBV21-1 and TRBJ2-7; TRBD1 was called by the table and not checked on the DNA. TRBV21-1 is recorded as a pseudogene. The CDR3 totals 13 residues.

This clonotype came up a few times. CDR3 nucleotides: TGCGCCAGCAGCCTCCAACCGGGACTAGTCACAGATACGCAGTATTTT. Encoded protein: CASSLQPGLVTDTQYF. V usage is TRBV5-1 and J usage is TRBJ2-3; 8 bases are shared with TRBD2. Germline V gene sequence: CDR1 SGHRS, CDR2 YFSETQ. V trimming: 4 bases; J trimming: 2 bases; junction bases outside the gene matches: 9. The CDR3 has 16 residues.

This chain joins TRBV11-2 and TRBJ1-1, with D unclear. CDR1 is SGHAT, CDR2 FQNNGV, per germline. V lost 5 bases and J lost 2, with 15 bases in between. The CDR3 covers 15 residues. CDR3 in DNA: TGTGCCAGCAGCGTCGGACGGCTTACAAACACTGAAGCTTTCTTT. It translates to CASSVGRLTNTEAFF.

This clonotype was recorded a few times. CDR3 bases: TGTGCCAGCAGCCAACTCCAGGGGCGCGGGGAGCTGTTTTTT. It yields the protein CASSQLQGRGELFF. V and J are TRBV3-1 and TRBJ2-2, with D possibly TRBD1 on 6 matching bases. The germline gives CDR1 LGHDT, CDR2 YNNKEL (reference sequence). The CDR3 extends over 14 amino acids. The V end was cut by 2 bases, the J end by 7 bases, with 11 bases between.

This clonotype was counted between two and nine times. The rearrangement joins TRBV10-3 to TRBJ1-1; D possibly corresponds to TRBD1 (6 bases). V was shortened by 5 bases and J by 6 bases, with 16 bases between the two germline ends. The V gene's germline CDR1 is ENHRY and CDR2 SYGVKD. The CDR3 has 14 residues. Written as DNA, the CDR3 is TGTGCCATCAGTTCCGGGCCCAGGGGTCCTGAAGCTTTCTTT. Translating gives CAISSGPRGPEAFF.

The V and J genes are TRBV5-1 and TRBJ1-1, with D hard to call. The CDR3 is 13 amino acids. The V end was cut by 4 bases, the J end by 4 bases, with 11 bases between. CDR1 is SGHRS, CDR2 YFSETQ, per germline. Here the CDR3 reads CASSRKVGTEAFF. CDR3 DNA: TGCGCCAGCAGCCGGAAAGTCGGCACTGAAGCTTTCTTT. Combining the CDR3 with reference TRBV5-1 and TRBJ1-1 gives the whole variable domain KAGVTQTPRYLIKTRGQQVTLSCSPISGHRSVSWYQQTPGQGLQFLFEYFSETQRNKGNFPGRFSGRQFSNSRSEMNVSTLELGDSALYLCASSRKVGTEAFFGQGTRLTVV.

J is TRBJ2-5 and V is TRBV18, with D possibly being TRBD1 or TRBD2 (5 bases each). Trimming took 3 bases from V and 5 from J, leaving 13 bases between them. The germline CDR1 and CDR2 sequences are KGHSH and LQKENI. This CDR3 contains 14 residues. CDR3 nucleotide sequence: TGTGCCAGCTCACCGTTGGGGGATGCGGAGACCCAGTACTTC. Protein sequence: CASSPLGDAETQYF.

The rearrangement links TRBV5-1 to TRBJ2-2; 9 positions agree with TRBD2. V was pared by 3 bases and J by 4 bases, with 7 bases of the junction left unmatched. This CDR3 comprises 16 residues. CDR1 is SGHRS, CDR2 YFSETQ, per germline. In nucleotides, the CDR3 is TGCGCCAGCAGCTACTTAGCGGGAGAGGGCACCGGGGAGCTGTTTTTT. Translated: CASSYLAGEGTGELFF.